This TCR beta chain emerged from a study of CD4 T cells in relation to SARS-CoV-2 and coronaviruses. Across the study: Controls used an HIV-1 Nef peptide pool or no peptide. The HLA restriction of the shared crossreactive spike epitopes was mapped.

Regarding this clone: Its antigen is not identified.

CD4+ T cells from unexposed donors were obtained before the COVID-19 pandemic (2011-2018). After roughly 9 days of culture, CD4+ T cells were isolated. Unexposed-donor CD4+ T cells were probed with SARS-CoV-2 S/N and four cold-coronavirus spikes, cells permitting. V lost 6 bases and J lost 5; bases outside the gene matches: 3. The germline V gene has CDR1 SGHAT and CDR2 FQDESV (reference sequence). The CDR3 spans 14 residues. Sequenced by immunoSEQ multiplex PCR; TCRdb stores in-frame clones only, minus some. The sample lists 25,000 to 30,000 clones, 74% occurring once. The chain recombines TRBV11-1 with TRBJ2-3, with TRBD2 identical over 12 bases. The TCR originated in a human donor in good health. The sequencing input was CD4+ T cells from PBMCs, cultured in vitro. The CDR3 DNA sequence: TGTGCCAGCAGGGAGGGACTAGCGGGAGATACGCAGTATTTT. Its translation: CASREGLAGDTQYF.